This T cell receptor (beta chain) was observed in a study of identical twins. Findings and limits, study-wide: Cross-sectional statistical analysis, not tracking of the same donors, underpinned the conclusions. Models predicted less out-of-frame TCR alpha sharing in monozygotic twins than was found. Invariant MAIT and iNKT cells are populations that could partly confound zero-insertion analyses.

Template switching added a universal primer site, and cDNA bore unique molecular identifiers. TCRdb re-called the 5' RACE reads through MiXCR, storing one row per CDR3 protein. The sample carries 420,000 or so distinct CDR3 sequences, around 20% recorded once. There are many counts of this clonotype. What it binds is unknown. The germline CDR1 and CDR2 sequences are LGHDT and YNNKEL (reference sequence). The CDR3 totals 14 residues. The junction had 4 bases not matched to a gene; V was cut back by 0 bases and J by 5 bases. The chain recombines TRBV3-1 with TRBJ2-7; 7 nucleotides agree with TRBD2. This clonotype was obtained from a man between 45 and 60 years old in good health. The sequenced material came from naive T cells sorted from blood. The CDR3 sequence: CASSQEGGWNEQYF. CDR3 DNA: TGTGCCAGCAGCCAAGAGGGGGGGTGGAACGAGCAGTACTTC.